This TCR beta chain was recovered during a study of T-cell reconstitution after alpha-beta-depleted transplantation in children. Study-wide points: T-cell counts and diversity at one year following transplant were attributed mainly to newly produced T cells. Alpha-beta T cells present about two months after transplant were reported to originate from several hundred expanded graft clones.

At least ten counts were recorded for this clonotype. Its antigen is not identified. During its preparation, the TCRbeta library received unique molecular identifiers. In TCRdb, the PCR reads were re-called with MiXCR into one record per CDR3 protein. The data hold about 640,000 distinct CDR3 sequences, with about an eighth observed a single time. Germline V CDR1 and CDR2: SGHRS, YFSETQ. The CDR3 length is 14 residues. Trimming removed 2 bases at V and 0 bases at J, with 3 bases between. The TCR sequence derives from a male patient aged 10 to 17 who had a stem cell transplant for acute myeloid leukemia, so the T cells may come from the graft donor. The chain uses TRBV5-1 and TRBJ2-6; the D is unclear. The sample consisted of PBMCs, mostly from graft donor cells, taken 360 days after TCRalphabeta/CD19-depleted stem cell transplant. CDR3 coding DNA: TGCGCCAGCAGCTTTGGCTCTGGGGCCAACGTCCTGACTTTC. It specifies CASSFGSGANVLTF. The full variable domain, its missing parts supplied by reference TRBV5-1 and TRBJ2-6, is KAGVTQTPRYLIKTRGQQVTLSCSPISGHRSVSWYQQTPGQGLQFLFEYFSETQRNKGNFPGRFSGRQFSNSRSEMNVSTLELGDSALYLCASSFGSGANVLTFGAGSRLTVL.